This T cell receptor beta chain is from a study of identical twins. TCRdb itself ran the 5' RACE reads through MiXCR, one entry per CDR3 protein. The repertoire includes 500,000 to 650,000 distinct CDR3 sequences, 20% to 25% of them detected once, and about 0.48% sits in the top ten. V lost 2 bases to trimming and J lost 1 base, with 7 bases between them. Germline V gene lookup returns CDR1 MNHEY and CDR2 SVGAGI. The length of the CDR3 is 14 residues. Study results and limitations: Interpretation of the results relied on cross-sectional statistical analysis and not on following the same donors. Whereas memory repertoires showed no such difference, abundant cord blood beta clonotypes carried fewer insertions. Out-of-frame alpha sequences shared between twins exhibited an excess of low generation probability.

As to this clonotype: What it binds is unknown.

These data were also reused for a study on yellow fever vaccine responses in identical twins.

Sequences were obtained from CD4+ T cells sorted from blood. This chain links TRBV6-5 with TRBJ2-3; D gene uncertain. The receptor's source is a woman aged 18 to 35 in good health. The CDR3 region is CASSYRTGTDTQYF. The CDR3 DNA is TGTGCCAGCAGTTACAGAACAGGCACAGATACGCAGTATTTT.